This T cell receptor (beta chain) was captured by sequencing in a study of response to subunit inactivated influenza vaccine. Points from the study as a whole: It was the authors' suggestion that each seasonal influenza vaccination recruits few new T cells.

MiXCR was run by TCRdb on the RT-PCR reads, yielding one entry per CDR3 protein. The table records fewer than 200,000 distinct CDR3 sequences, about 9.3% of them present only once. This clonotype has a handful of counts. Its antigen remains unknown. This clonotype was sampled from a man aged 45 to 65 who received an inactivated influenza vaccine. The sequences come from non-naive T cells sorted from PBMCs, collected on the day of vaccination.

As DNA, the CDR3 is TGTGCCAGCAGCAAGGGGGAACGGGAGACCCAGTACTTC. Amino acids: CASSKGERETQYF. The chain combines TRBV11-2 with TRBJ2-5; tentatively, D is TRBD1 (6 bases). The V gene lost 5 bases and the J gene lost 5 bases, with 12 bases spanning the gap. Germline CDR1 and CDR2: SGHAT and FQNNGV. The CDR3 has 13 amino acids.